This passage covers 11 T cell receptor beta chains from one sample sequenced in a study of blood T cell repertoires in COVID-19. Using immunoSEQ multiplex PCR, the repertoire was profiled, and TCRdb retains in-frame clones only, with some absent. The sample holds about 160,000 clones, roughly 82% seen once. Sequenced sample: peripheral blood. These receptors all come from a woman aged 40-49 years with COVID-19, enrolled during active disease.

The V and J genes are TRBV4-2 and TRBJ1-5, with TRBD1 matching over 9 bases. The CDR3 sequence is 17 residues long. CDR1 and CDR2 from the germline V gene are LGHNA and YNFKEQ. The V and J ends lost 1 base and 2 bases, in that order; junction bases with no gene match: 6. CDR3 in amino acids: CASSQVHRGRGNQPQHF. The CDR3 region has the DNA TGTGCCAGCAGCCAAGTGCACAGGGGGCGAGGCAATCAGCCCCAGCATTTT.

The V gene is TRBV5-1, the J gene TRBJ1-1; unclear D gene. The CDR3 is 18 amino acids. Germline loops: CDR1 SGHRS, CDR2 YFSETQ. Trimming took 1 base from V and 0 from J, leaving 19 bases between them. In DNA, the CDR3 is TGCGCCAGCAGCTTGTTCCCGACCACAGACCTCATGAACACTGAAGCTTTCTTT. This sequence encodes CASSLFPTTDLMNTEAFF.

This chain joins TRBV2 and TRBJ1-2; possibly TRBD1 for D (6 bases). This CDR3 is 17 amino acids long. Per the germline V gene, CDR1 is SNHLY and CDR2 is FYNNEI. The V gene lost 4 bases and the J gene lost 7 bases, with 25 bases spanning the gap. For the CDR3, the DNA is TGTGCCAGCAGTGTCCCTTCTCCCTTTACAGGGAATGGTGGCTACACCTTC. Amino acid sequence: CASSVPSPFTGNGGYTF.

This chain links TRBV5-1 with TRBJ1-1; possible D gene TRBD1, 5 bases. The CDR3 covers 14 residues. The V and J ends lost 0 bases and 4 bases respectively, with 10 bases between them. Germline V CDR1 and CDR2: SGHRS, YFSETQ. The CDR3 bases are TGCGCCAGCAGCTTGGAAGCTGGGGCCACTGAAGCTTTCTTT. Its translation: CASSLEAGATEAFF. The variable domain in full, completed from reference TRBV5-1 and TRBJ1-1, reads KAGVTQTPRYLIKTRGQQVTLSCSPISGHRSVSWYQQTPGQGLQFLFEYFSETQRNKGNFPGRFSGRQFSNSRSEMNVSTLELGDSALYLCASSLEAGATEAFFGQGTRLTVV.

This clone was counted once. The genes are TRBV7-6 and TRBJ1-4; 9 bases line up with TRBD1. The length of the CDR3 is 17 residues. CDR1 is SGHVS, CDR2 FNYEAQ, per germline. With V trimmed by 5 bases and J by 6 bases, 13 bases remained unmatched. Here the CDR3 reads CASSDGQGKRIYEKLFF. In nucleotides, the CDR3 is TGTGCCAGCAGCGATGGACAGGGGAAGCGTATATATGAAAAACTGTTTTTT. The variable domain in full, completed from reference TRBV7-6 and TRBJ1-4, reads GAGVSQSPRYKVTKRGQDVALRCDPISGHVSLYWYRQALGQGPEFLTYFNYEAQQDKSGLPNDRFSAERPEGSISTLTIQRTEQRDSAMYRCASSDGQGKRIYEKLFFGSGTQLSVL.

The chain links TRBV5-1 to TRBJ2-1; the D gene is possibly TRBD2 (6 bases). The V end lost 3 bases, the J end lost 7 bases, and 17 bases lay between the germline ends. The CDR3 length is 15 residues. Germline V gives CDR1 SGHRS, CDR2 YFSETQ. CDR3: CASSSSVRAGNEQFF. CDR3 sequence (DNA): TGCGCCAGCAGCTCTAGCGTCAGGGCGGGGAATGAGCAGTTCTTC.

The chain combines TRBV11-3 with TRBJ1-5, with 7 positions matching TRBD1. The CDR3 length is 16 residues. Germline trimming cut 0 bases from V and 0 bases from J; bases unmatched to any gene: 2. Germline CDR1 SGHNT, CDR2 YENEEA. The CDR3 spells CASSLDGQASNQPQHF. The CDR3 nucleotides read TGTGCCAGCAGCTTAGACGGACAGGCTAGCAATCAGCCCCAGCATTTT.

The chain joins TRBV30 to TRBJ2-1; 9 bases align to TRBD2. The CDR3 extends over 15 amino acids. Trimming removed 3 bases from V and 8 bases from J; junction bases left unmatched: 11. CDR1 and CDR2 from the germline V gene are GTSNPN and SVGIG (reference sequence). CDR3 in DNA: TGTGCCTGGAGATTAGCGGGGGACCCATTTGATGAGCAGTTCTTC. Translating gives CAWRLAGDPFDEQFF.

This chain uses TRBV30 with TRBJ2-7; 11 bases agree with TRBD2. After removal of 2 bases from V and 8 bases from J, the junction contained 5 bases not matched to a gene. The length of the CDR3 is 13 residues. The germline gives CDR1 GTSNPN, CDR2 SVGIG (reference sequence). CDR3 bases: TGTGCCTGGAGTTCTGGGACTAGCGGCAAGCAGTACTTC. This gives the protein CAWSSGTSGKQYF. Supplemented by reference TRBV30 and TRBJ2-7, the full variable domain reads SQTIHQWPATLVQPVGSPLSLECTVEGTSNPNLYWYRQAAGRGLQLLFYSVGIGQISSEVPQNLSASRPQDRQFILSSKKLLLSDSGFYLCAWSSGTSGKQYFGPGTRLTVT.

This clone was counted once. V and J are TRBV14 and TRBJ2-7, with 7 bases aligning to TRBD2. V lost 8 bases, J lost 4 bases, and 20 bases stayed unmatched. This CDR3 spans 17 amino acids. Germline V CDR1 and CDR2: SGHDN, FVKESK. The CDR3 spells CASYHSSAGSGVYEQYF. The DNA for the CDR3 is TGTGCCAGCTACCATTCTTCGGCGGGGAGCGGGGTATACGAGCAGTACTTC. Using reference TRBV14 and TRBJ2-7 for the parts outside the CDR3, the full variable domain is EAGVTQFPSHSVIEKGQTVTLRCDPISGHDNLYWYRRVMGKEIKFLLHFVKESKQDESGMPNNRFLAERTGGTYSTLKVQPAELEDSGVYFCASYHSSAGSGVYEQYFGPGTRLTVT.

V usage is TRBV6-1 and J usage is TRBJ1-5, with 7 nucleotides matching TRBD1. This CDR3 has 15 residues. Losses at the gene ends were 5 bases for V and 5 bases for J; bases not matched to a gene: 9. Looked up from germline, CDR1 is MNHNS and CDR2 is SASEGT. For the CDR3, the DNA is TGTGCCAGCAGTCCAGACAGGGTTCTTGATCAGCCCCAGCATTTT. Protein: CASSPDRVLDQPQHF.